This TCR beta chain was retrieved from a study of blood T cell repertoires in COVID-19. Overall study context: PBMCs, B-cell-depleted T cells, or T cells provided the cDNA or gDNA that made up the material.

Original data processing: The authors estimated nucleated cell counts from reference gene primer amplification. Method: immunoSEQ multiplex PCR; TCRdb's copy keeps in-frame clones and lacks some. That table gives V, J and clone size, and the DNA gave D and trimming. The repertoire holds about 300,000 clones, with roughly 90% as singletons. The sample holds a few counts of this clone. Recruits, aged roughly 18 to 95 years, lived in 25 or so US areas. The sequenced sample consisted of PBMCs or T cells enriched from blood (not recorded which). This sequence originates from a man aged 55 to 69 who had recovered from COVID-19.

CDR3 sequence: CASSPPSGGDYGYTF. DNA of the CDR3: TGTGCCAGCTCACCACCGTCAGGCGGGGACTATGGCTACACCTTC. V and J are TRBV18 and TRBJ1-2; no definite D call. CDR3 length: 15 residues. The germline gives CDR1 KGHSH, CDR2 LQKENI. Trimming shortened V by 0 bases and J by 3 bases, and 11 bases separated the two germline ends.